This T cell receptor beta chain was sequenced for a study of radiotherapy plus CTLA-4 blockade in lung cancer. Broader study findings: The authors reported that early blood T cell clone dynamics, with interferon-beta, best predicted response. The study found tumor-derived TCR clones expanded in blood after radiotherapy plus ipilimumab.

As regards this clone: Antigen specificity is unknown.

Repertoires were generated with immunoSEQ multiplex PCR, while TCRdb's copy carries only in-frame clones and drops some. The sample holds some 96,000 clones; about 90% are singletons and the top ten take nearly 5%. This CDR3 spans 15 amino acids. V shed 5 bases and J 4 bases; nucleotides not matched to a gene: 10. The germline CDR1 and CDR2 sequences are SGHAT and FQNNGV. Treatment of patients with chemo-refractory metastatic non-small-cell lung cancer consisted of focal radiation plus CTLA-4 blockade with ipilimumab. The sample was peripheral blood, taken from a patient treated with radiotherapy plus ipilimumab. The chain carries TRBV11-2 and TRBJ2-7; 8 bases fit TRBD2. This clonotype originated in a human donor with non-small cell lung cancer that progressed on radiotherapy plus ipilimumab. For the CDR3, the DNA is TGTGCCAGCAGCAATCCCGGGACTAGTTTGTACGAGCAGTACTTC. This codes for CASSNPGTSLYEQYF.